The entry below gives a single TCR beta chain sequence along with its context. Clones were sequenced by immunoSEQ multiplex PCR, and TCRdb holds only the in-frame ones, with some missing. The sample records around 70,000 clones, over 75% being singletons. This CDR3 has 15 amino acids. J was trimmed by 5 bases and V by 3 bases; bases with no gene match: 5. Germline V gene data show CDR1 as SNHLY and CDR2 as FYNNEI. This specimen belongs to a study of OX40 agonist ivuxolimab in advanced cancers. The wider study: Ivuxolimab, an antibody acting as an agonist of OX40 (CD134), was used to treat patients.

The material was CD4+ or CD8+ T cells sorted from blood, obtained in a trial of the OX40 agonist ivuxolimab. The sequence derives from an adult with an advanced solid tumor such as melanoma, head and neck, liver or kidney cancer. The chain has TRBV2 and TRBJ2-5; 11 positions match TRBD2. As DNA, the CDR3 is TGTGCCAGCAGTGATACTAGCGGGAGAAAGGAGACCCAGTACTTC. This translates into CASSDTSGRKETQYF.